These T cell receptor beta chains were read from a single sample in a study of cytomegalovirus exposure and HLA in healthy donors. Clones were sequenced by immunoSEQ multiplex PCR, and TCRdb holds only the in-frame ones, with some missing. In the table there are 50,000 to 60,000 clones, roughly 73% of which are singletons. Sequenced: PBMCs. Receptor source: a woman in her thirties or forties in good health and CMV-seropositive. CDR3s include the opening cysteine and the closing phenylalanine or tryptophan. The order of the fields is J gene, D gene, clone size, V gene, CDR3 DNA, CDR3 protein. D genes are given only for firm matches. Clone size is not always given. Where it is, it says once, few, many or a class for expanded clones.

TRBJ2-7 TRBD1 few TRBV4-2 TGTGCCAGCAGCCAATCGGGACAGGGGAGCCACGAGCAGTACTTC CASSQSGQGSHEQYF
TRBJ2-3 TRBD2 - TRBV5-1 TGCGCCAGCAGCTATAGCGGGGGGAGCACAGATACGCAGTATTTT CASSYSGGSTDTQYF
TRBJ2-6 TRBD1 few TRBV10-3 TGTGCCATCAGTGTCGGACAGGCTGGGGCCAACGTCCTGACTTTC CAISVGQAGANVLTF
TRBJ2-5 - - TRBV28 TGTGCCACAGGGGACACGGGGCGAGAGACCCAGTACTTC CATGDTGRETQYF
TRBJ2-7 - - TRBV10-2 TGCGCCAGCAGTGACCCCCCCCTCTACGAGCAGTACTTC CASSDPPLYEQYF
TRBJ2-7 - once TRBV4-1 TGCGCCTCCAGGGGGGTCTCCTACGAGCAGTACTTC CASRGVSYEQYF
TRBJ2-7 - - TRBV20-1 TGCAGTGCTAGAGTCGGGACAGAGCAGTACTTC CSARVGTEQYF
TRBJ1-4 TRBD1 - TRBV2 TGTGCCAGCAGAAACCGACAGGGGGCAGGAGAAAAACTGTTTTTT CASRNRQGAGEKLFF
TRBJ1-2 TRBD1 - TRBV6-6 TGTGCCAGCGGGGACAGGCCCACTAACTATGGCTACACCTTC CASGDRPTNYGYTF
TRBJ1-2 - - TRBV27 TGTGCCAGCAGTTTCCGTCAGGGAGGAGGCTACACCTTC CASSFRQGGGYTF
TRBJ2-2 - few TRBV6-5 TGTGCCAGCAGCCTACCTTACACCGGGGAGCTGTTTTTT CASSLPYTGELFF
TRBJ1-5 TRBD1 - TRBV6-5 TGTGCCAGCAGCCAGACAGGGACCAATCAGCCCCAGCATTTT CASSQTGTNQPQHF
TRBJ1-6 - - TRBV5-1 TGCGCCAGCAGCGCCGGAACAGTTAATTCACCCCTCCACTTT CASSAGTVNSPLHF
TRBJ2-7 - - TRBV2 TGTGCCAGCAGTGAACGGGGCGGGGGCCCAATCTACGAGCAGTACTTC CASSERGGGPIYEQYF
TRBJ1-3 - - TRBV7-9 TGTGCCAGCAGCTTGATTCCGGGACTCTCCTCTGGAAACACCATATATTTT CASSLIPGLSSGNTIYF
TRBJ2-5 - - TRBV29-1 TGCAGCGTTAGTGGGGGGGCAGGAGAGACCCAGTACTTC CSVSGGAGETQYF
TRBJ2-7 TRBD2 few TRBV13 TGTGCCAGCAGCGCTAGCGGGGAAACCTACGAGCAGTACTTC CASSASGETYEQYF
TRBJ1-6 TRBD1 - TRBV27 TGTGCCAGCAGCTTACAGGGGGCGAGGTCACCCCTCCACTTT CASSLQGARSPLHF
TRBJ2-5 - - TRBV7-7 TGTGCCAGCAGCGTTAGGGGAGGTGGGGAGACCCAGTACTTC CASSVRGGGETQYF
TRBJ2-5 - - TRBV21-1 TGTGCCAGCAGCAATGGGGAACGGCGGGGGGAAGAGACCCAGTACTTC CASSNGERRGEETQYF
TRBJ2-2 - - TRBV5-4 TGTGCCAGCAGCCCACGTCCGGGGGTGGGCAACACCGGGGAGCTGTTTTTT CASSPRPGVGNTGELFF
TRBJ1-1 TRBD1 - TRBV19 TGTGCCAGTAGTCCTCGTAGGACAGGCAATACTGAAGCTTTCTTT CASSPRRTGNTEAFF
TRBJ1-2 - few TRBV29-1 TGCACCCTCGGTGGCTACACCTTC CTLGGYTF
TRBJ1-2 - - TRBV6-1 TGTGCCAGCAGCCTACAGCGGGGAAACTATGGCTACACCTTC CASSLQRGNYGYTF
TRBJ2-5 - - TRBV6-1 TGTGCCAGCAGTAGACAGTATTACCAAGAGACCCAGTACTTC CASSRQYYQETQYF
TRBJ1-6 TRBD1 - TRBV5-6 TGTGCCAGCAGCGAGGCCGTACAGGGGGATTCACCCCTCCACTTT CASSEAVQGDSPLHF
TRBJ1-1 - - TRBV7-2 TGTGCCAGCAGCTCAGACACCGCCGGGGGATCAAACGAAGCTTTCTTT CASSSDTAGGSNEAFF
TRBJ1-1 TRBD1 - TRBV10-1 TGCGCCAGCGGCCAACGGGACAGTAGGGACACTGAAGCTTTCTTT CASGQRDSRDTEAFF
TRBJ2-2 TRBD1 - TRBV5-1 TGCGCCAGCAGCTCCGAGACAGGGGTCGGGGAGCTGTTTTTT CASSSETGVGELFF
TRBJ2-1 TRBD2 few TRBV11-3 TGTGCCAGCAGCTCCGGACTAGCGGGGGACAATGAGCAGTTCTTC CASSSGLAGDNEQFF
TRBJ2-1 - - TRBV27 TGTGCCAGCAGTTCCACTAGCCGGGGCAATGAGCAGTTCTTC CASSSTSRGNEQFF
TRBJ1-2 - - TRBV9 TGTGCCAGCAGCGACCGGGAGTCAGGCTATGGCTACACCTTC CASSDRESGYGYTF
TRBJ1-1 - - TRBV5-1 TGCGCCAGCAGCTTTCGGAGGGGGAACACTGAAGCTTTCTTT CASSFRRGNTEAFF
TRBJ1-2 - - TRBV28 TGTGCCAGCAGACAGTCTGGGCCCTATGGCTACACCTTC CASRQSGPYGYTF
TRBJ1-6 - - TRBV5-3 TGTGCCAGAAGCCGTGGTCACAGCTCCTATAATTCACCCCTCCACTTT CARSRGHSSYNSPLHF
TRBJ1-1 - once TRBV19 TGTGCCAGTAGCTTGGGGGGTTTCGCTGAAGCTTTCTTT CASSLGGFAEAFF
TRBJ2-2 - - TRBV5-5 TGTGCCAGCAGCCTCCCCGGGGAGCTGTTTTTT CASSLPGELFF